This is a list of T cell receptor beta chains from one sample in a study of chemoradiotherapy in HPV16-positive cancers. Produced via immunoSEQ multiplex PCR; TCRdb's table is partial and in-frame only. The repertoire holds around 15,000 clones, approximately 70% seen once, with about 19% in the top ten. This sample was taken from a patient who underwent chemoradiotherapy. The receptor set was obtained from a human donor with HPV-associated anogenital cancer. CDR3s include the opening cysteine and the closing phenylalanine or tryptophan. The order of the fields is clone size, V gene, D gene, J gene, CDR3 DNA, CDR3 protein. A D gene is named only where the DNA matches it firmly. Some rows mark clone size as missing; the rest say once, few, many or name a class of expanded clone.

.,TRBV10-3,.,TRBJ2-7,TGTGCCATCAGGGGGGACAACTCCTACGAGCAGTACTTC,CAIRGDNSYEQYF
.,TRBV6-1,TRBD1,TRBJ1-6,TGTGCCAGCATGCTACAGGGGGCCTATAATTCACCCCTCCACTTT,CASMLQGAYNSPLHF
.,TRBV18,TRBD1,TRBJ1-2,TGTGCCAGCTCACCAAGACAGGGCAGCGGCTACACCTTC,CASSPRQGSGYTF
few,TRBV19,.,TRBJ2-6,TGTGCCAGTAGTATATTTAGCTCTGGGGCCAACGTCCTGACTTTC,CASSIFSSGANVLTF
.,TRBV28,.,TRBJ2-7,TGTGCCAGCAGTTTCCCAGGGAGCGAGCAGTACTTC,CASSFPGSEQYF
few,TRBV2,.,TRBJ2-5,TGTGCCAGCACGGGCAGGGCCGGGCGGCAGACCCAGTACTTC,CASTGRAGRQTQYF
few,TRBV7-8,.,TRBJ2-5,TGTGCCAGCAGCCCTGGGGGCCGGACTTGGGAGACCCAGTACTTC,CASSPGGRTWETQYF
.,TRBV6-1,.,TRBJ1-1,TGTGCCAGCAGTGATTCGGGACAAGGGACTGAAGCTTTCTTT,CASSDSGQGTEAFF
.,TRBV4-1,.,TRBJ1-1,TGCGCCAGCAGCCACCTCGGGAGGACGAACACTGAAGCTTTCTTT,CASSHLGRTNTEAFF
.,TRBV10-3,.,TRBJ1-1,TGTGCCATCAGTGAGTCGCAAACAGGGACGACTGAAGCTTTCTTT,CAISESQTGTTEAFF
once,TRBV6-1,.,TRBJ1-2,TGTGCCAGCGGAGGGGCAGGGGCCGTCGGCTATGGCTACACCTTC,CASGGAGAVGYGYTF
.,TRBV21-1,.,TRBJ1-5,TGTGCCAGCAGGACAGGGACTCAGCCCCAGCATTTT,CASRTGTQPQHF
few,TRBV9,.,TRBJ1-1,TGTGCCAGCAGCGTAGCGGATCGGGAGGTTTTCTTT,CASSVADREVFF
.,TRBV11-3,.,TRBJ2-3,TGTGCCAGCAGCTCCCACCCCACAGGGAGTAAGCAGTATTTT,CASSSHPTGSKQYF
few,TRBV7-2,TRBD2,TRBJ2-2,TGTGATAGGGTAGCGGGGGGGCTAGGAACCGGGGAGCTGTTTTTT,CDRVAGGLGTGELFF
once,TRBV2,.,TRBJ2-5,TGTGCCAGCACTCCCAGCGGGACAGTTCAAGAGACCCAGTACTTC,CASTPSGTVQETQYF
.,TRBV30,TRBD1,TRBJ1-5,TGTGCCTGGGCTGGGACAGGGAATCAGCCCCAGCATTTT,CAWAGTGNQPQHF
.,TRBV18,TRBD1,TRBJ1-2,TGTGCCAGCTCACCGACAGGGGCGAATGGCTACACCTTC,CASSPTGANGYTF
.,TRBV14,TRBD1,TRBJ2-7,TGTGCCAGCAGCCAAGGTCTGTGGACAGGGATCTACGAGCAGTACTTC,CASSQGLWTGIYEQYF
once,TRBV6-5,.,TRBJ1-5,TGTGCCAGCAGCAACCGAAAGGGAGGGCAGCCCCAGCATTTT,CASSNRKGGQPQHF
.,TRBV19,TRBD2,TRBJ2-1,TGTGCCAGTAGTATAAGGGGAGTAGCGGGGGGACAAAACAATGAGCAGTTCTTC,CASSIRGVAGGQNNEQFF
.,TRBV4-2,.,TRBJ2-7,TGTGCCAGCAGCCAAGATGCGGGCCACGGCTACGAGCAGTACTTC,CASSQDAGHGYEQYF
once,TRBV2,.,TRBJ1-2,TGTGCCAGCAGTGAGGACGGGGCGAGGGGCTACACCTTC,CASSEDGARGYTF
few,TRBV21-1,.,TRBJ1-2,TGTGCCAGCGGTATACAGCGATATAACTATGGCTACACCTTC,CASGIQRYNYGYTF
.,TRBV7-6,TRBD1,TRBJ2-1,TGTGCCAGCAGCTCAACAGGGGGTCAGAATGAGCAGTTCTTC,CASSSTGGQNEQFF
.,TRBV6-6,TRBD1,TRBJ1-6,TGTGCCAGCAGCGACAGGGGGCATGGTTCACCCCTCCACTTT,CASSDRGHGSPLHF
.,TRBV27,.,TRBJ2-6,TGTGCCAGCAGTTTATCGCTAGGCCACTCTGGGGCCAACGTCCTGACTTTC,CASSLSLGHSGANVLTF
.,TRBV5-4,TRBD2,TRBJ2-3,TGTGCCAGCAGTCCTCCGGGACTAAGGGAAGATACGCAGTATTTT,CASSPPGLREDTQYF
.,TRBV18,TRBD1,TRBJ2-6,TGTGCCAGCTCAACGAGGACAGGGTCGAGCTCTGGGGCCAACGTCCTGACTTTC,CASSTRTGSSSGANVLTF
.,TRBV7-9,.,TRBJ1-1,TGTGCCAGCAGGACTGGACACCTGAACACTGAAGCTTTCTTT,CASRTGHLNTEAFF
.,TRBV5-1,.,TRBJ1-4,TGCGCCAGCAGCGAGGAGAGAGCTAATGAAAAACTGTTTTTT,CASSEERANEKLFF
.,TRBV10-3,.,TRBJ1-5,TGTGCCATCAGTGAGTCGATAGACAGATATCAGCCCCAGCATTTT,CAISESIDRYQPQHF
.,TRBV2,.,TRBJ2-1,TGTGCCAGCAGTGAAGGGGCTTGGGAGCAGTTCTTC,CASSEGAWEQFF
.,TRBV27,TRBD1,TRBJ1-1,TGTGCCAGCAGTTCAGCCAGGGGGCCGCGAACTGAAGCTTTCTTT,CASSSARGPRTEAFF
.,TRBV5-1,TRBD2,TRBJ2-5,TGCGCCAGCAGCTCCGGGACTAGCCAGAAAGAGACCCAGTACTTC,CASSSGTSQKETQYF
few,TRBV7-9,TRBD2,TRBJ2-1,TGTGCCAGCAGCTTAAGACTAGCGGGGAGCAATGAGCAGTTCTTC,CASSLRLAGSNEQFF
.,TRBV7-6,.,TRBJ2-3,TGTGCCAGCAGCTCAACTTGGAAAATTCGCACAGATACGCAGTATTTT,CASSSTWKIRTDTQYF
.,TRBV29-1,.,TRBJ2-2,TGCAGCGCCATAGGGAGTTACGGCGGGGAGCTGTTTTTT,CSAIGSYGGELFF
.,TRBV25-1,.,TRBJ2-1,TGTGCCAGCAGTGAATACGGAGGGGGCCCCTACAATGAGCAGTTCTTC,CASSEYGGGPYNEQFF
.,TRBV10-3,.,TRBJ1-5,TGTGCCATCAGTGAGGCTGAGGGGGGGTATCAGCCCCAGCATTTT,CAISEAEGGYQPQHF
few,TRBV4-3,.,TRBJ2-7,TGCGCCAGCAGCCCCTCCCTGTGGGCCTACGAGCAGTACTTC,CASSPSLWAYEQYF
.,TRBV27,.,TRBJ2-7,TGTGCCAGCAGTTTAAGGGGGGCCTACGAGCAGTACTTC,CASSLRGAYEQYF
.,TRBV5-1,.,TRBJ1-1,TGCGCCAGCAGCTTGGGCGACGAAGCTTTCTTT,CASSLGDEAFF
.,TRBV19,TRBD1,TRBJ1-5,TGTGCCAGTAAAAACAGGGGTCGGTTCGATCAGCCCCAGCATTTT,CASKNRGRFDQPQHF
few,TRBV7-2,.,TRBJ2-7,TGTGCCAGCAGCTTATCTGGGACTGACTCCTACGAGCAGTACTTC,CASSLSGTDSYEQYF
.,TRBV30,TRBD2,TRBJ2-3,TGTGCCTGGAGGGCCTACGGGGGGGCCTTCGGGTTT,CAWRAYGGAFGF